Below, 26 T cell receptor beta chains from the same sample are listed, as sequenced in a study of T cell repertoires in cytomegalovirus infection. TCRdb ran MiXCR on the reads and lists one entry per CDR3 protein. The sample carries 100,000 to 150,000 distinct CDR3 sequences, 8.8% recorded once. Sequencing input: PBMCs. These receptors were taken from a human donor in good health (CMV status not recorded). Some clones in this sample may be carry-over from other donors' samples.

This clonotype showed up just a few times. V gene TRBV5-6 combines with J gene TRBJ2-7; D might be TRBD1 (5 bases). This CDR3 is 16 amino acids long. V gave up 4 bases and J gave up 3 bases, with 20 bases separating them. Germline lookup yields CDR1 SGHDT and CDR2 YYEEEE. The CDR3 is CASSRAGWTPHYEQYF. Here the CDR3 DNA reads TGTGCCAGCAGCCGAGCCGGGTGGACACCTCACTACGAGCAGTACTTC.

This clonotype was observed many times. The chain links TRBV15 to TRBJ2-1; D tentatively fits TRBD1 or TRBD2 (6 bases each). From germline, CDR1 is LNHNV and CDR2 YYDKDF (reference sequence). The CDR3 sequence is 13 residues long. V gave up 3 bases and J gave up 9 bases, with 12 bases separating them. The CDR3 region is CATSSLEGGEQFF. The DNA of the CDR3 is TGTGCCACCAGCAGCCTAGAGGGGGGTGAGCAGTTCTTC.

This clonotype has ten or more counts. The rearrangement links TRBV6-1 to TRBJ2-2; 11 bases align to TRBD1. This CDR3 is 15 amino acids long. V lost 5 bases to trimming and J lost 6 bases; unmatched junction nucleotides: 5. From germline, CDR1 is MNHNS and CDR2 SASEGT. CDR3 region: CASSRDRGRAGELFF. In DNA form, the CDR3 reads TGTGCCAGCAGTCGGGACAGGGGGAGGGCCGGGGAGCTGTTTTTT.

This clonotype was seen repeatedly, ten times or more. The CDR3, as DNA: TGTGCCACCAGTGACTCAGACAGGGGGCATGGCAATCAGCCCCAGCATTTT. Its translation: CATSDSDRGHGNQPQHF. This chain links TRBV24-1 with TRBJ1-5, with 10 bases lining up with TRBD1. V lost 4 bases and J lost 2; bases outside the gene matches: 7. The germline gives CDR1 KGHDR, CDR2 SFDVKD. The length of the CDR3 is 17 residues.

This rearrangement joins TRBV2 to TRBJ2-3, with 14 bases matching TRBD2. Per the germline V gene, CDR1 is SNHLY and CDR2 is FYNNEI. V lost 4 bases to trimming and J lost 0 bases; unmatched junction nucleotides: 9. The length of the CDR3 is 19 residues. CDR3 loop: CASSALTSGGALSTDTQYF. The DNA for the CDR3 is TGTGCCAGCAGTGCCCTGACTAGCGGGGGGGCCTTGAGCACAGATACGCAGTATTTT.

This clonotype was counted only a few times. The chain joins TRBV20-1 to TRBJ1-1, with no clear D. Germline V gene sequence: CDR1 DFQATT, CDR2 SNEGSKA (reference sequence). There are 13 residues in the CDR3. The germline V and J ends were trimmed by 0 bases and 3 bases, with 8 bases remaining between them. The CDR3 nucleotides read TGCAGTGCTAGAGAGTCAGGAGACACTGAAGCTTTCTTT. This codes for CSARESGDTEAFF.

This clonotype has ten or more counts. This chain's CDR3 is CASSLRVGSGNTIYF. Written as DNA, the CDR3 is TGTGCCAGCAGCCTCCGTGTGGGCTCTGGAAACACCATATATTTT. The chain couples TRBV7-8 to TRBJ1-3; D is ambiguous. The CDR3 runs 15 residues. The germline V gene has CDR1 SGHVS and CDR2 FQNEAQ. Trimming cost V 5 bases and J 0 bases, with 11 bases left between them.

In this sample, this clonotype turned up many times. The chain has TRBV20-1 and TRBJ2-4; D remains unclear. Germline assignment: CDR1 DFQATT and CDR2 SNEGSKA (reference sequence). V was shortened by 0 bases and J by 6 bases, with 6 bases between the two germline ends. The CDR3 spans 12 residues. The CDR3 loop is CSARELLNIQYF. In nucleotides, the CDR3 is TGCAGTGCTAGAGAGTTGTTAAACATTCAGTACTTC.

This clonotype was recorded many times. V gene TRBV20-1 combines with J gene TRBJ1-1; D gene unclear. Trimming took off 3 bases at V and 2 bases at J, with 19 bases between the two ends. Germline-derived CDR1 and CDR2 are DFQATT and SNEGSKA (reference sequence). The CDR3 length is 16 residues. The CDR3 reads CSASTSNPGRNTEAFF. Here the CDR3 DNA reads TGCAGTGCTAGTACGTCAAACCCAGGCCGAAACACTGAAGCTTTCTTT.

As to this clonotype: It may be a read error: a sequence one base away is much more abundant. This chain links TRBV25-1 with TRBJ1-6; TRBD1 aligns across 8 bases. Germline loops: CDR1 MGHDK, CDR2 SYGVNS. This CDR3 is built from 13 residues. The trim removed 7 bases at V and 11 bases at J, leaving 7 bases unmatched. The CDR3 sequence is CASKDREYPPLHF. The CDR3 region has the DNA TGTGCCAGCAAGGACAGGGAATACCCACCCCTCCACTTT. Variable domain in full (rest from reference TRBV25-1 and TRBJ1-6): EADIYQTPRYLVIGTGKKITLECSQTMGHDKMYWYQQDPGMELHLIHYSYGVNSTEKGDLSSESTVSRIRTEHFPLTLESARPSHTSQYLCASKDREYPPLHFGNGTRLTVT.

This clonotype was picked up a small number of times. This chain uses TRBV7-8 with TRBJ1-1; D is perhaps TRBD1 (5 bases). This CDR3 has 15 amino acids. The germline V gene encodes CDR1 SGHVS and CDR2 FQNEAQ. V lost 3 bases to trimming and J lost 1 base, with 12 bases between them. The CDR3 sequence: CASSLLGGRNTEAFF. The CDR3 DNA reads TGTGCCAGCAGCTTGTTGGGGGGGAGGAACACTGAAGCTTTCTTT. The whole variable domain, remainder taken from reference TRBV7-8 and TRBJ1-1, is GAGVSQSPRYKVAKRGQDVALRCDPISGHVSLFWYQQALGQGPEFLTYFQNEAQLDKSGLPSDRFFAERPEGSVSTLKIQRTQQEDSAVYLCASSLLGGRNTEAFFGQGTRLTVV.

This clonotype was observed many times. This chain connects TRBV15 to TRBJ1-1; D may be TRBD1 (6 bases). CDR3 length: 14 amino acids. Looked up from germline, CDR1 is LNHNV and CDR2 is YYDKDF (reference sequence). The ends were cut back, 3 bases at V and 3 bases at J, with 11 bases in the middle. CDR3 nucleotide sequence: TGTGCCACCAGCAGGACCCGGACAGACACTGAAGCTTTCTTT. Translation: CATSRTRTDTEAFF.

Notes on this clonotype: A read error may explain this, as a much larger clone is one base away. The chain has TRBV28 and TRBJ1-2, with a tentative D call TRBD1 (6 bases). Germline V gene lookup returns CDR1 MDHEN and CDR2 SYDVKM. The CDR3 length is 15 residues. The CDR3 is CASSLPTGASYGYSF. CDR3 coding DNA: TGTGCCAGCAGTCTACCGACAGGCGCCTCCTATGGCTACTCCTTC.

This clonotype was detected many times. This chain connects TRBV7-2 to TRBJ2-7; 7 positions match TRBD1. CDR1 and CDR2 from the germline V gene are SGHTA and FQGNSA. CDR3 length equals 19 residues. With 5 bases clipped from V and 2 bases from J, the junction kept 21 bases outside the gene matches. The CDR3 region has the DNA TGTGCCAGCAGCCGCGCGACGTGGCAGGGGGATCTAGGTCCCTACGAGCAGTACTTC. This codes for CASSRATWQGDLGPYEQYF.

This clonotype has at least ten counts. The chain uses TRBV19 and TRBJ2-2, with 9 bases lining up with TRBD1. Germline V gives CDR1 LNHDA, CDR2 SQIVND (reference sequence). J lost 5 bases, V lost 5 bases, and 6 bases had no gene match. The CDR3 has 15 residues. CDR3 sequence (DNA): TGTGCCAGTAGTGTGGGACAGGGATGGACCGGGGAGCTGTTTTTT. Protein product: CASSVGQGWTGELFF.

The table lists this clonotype with a few counts. This chain links TRBV14 with TRBJ2-5; 10 nucleotides align to TRBD2. The germline gives CDR1 SGHDN, CDR2 FVKESK. Losses at the gene ends were 5 bases for V and 6 bases for J; bases not matched to a gene: 9. This CDR3 has 15 residues. The DNA of the CDR3 is TGTGCCAGCAGCAGGGAGCGGGGGGGCCTCCAGACCCAGTACTTC. This codes for CASSRERGGLQTQYF.

This clonotype has just one count. The junction differs from germline at one of its ends, possibly a read error. The rearrangement uses TRBV30 and TRBJ2-2; 9 bases are shared with TRBD1. The CDR3 consists of 17 residues. Germline assignment: CDR1 GTSNPN and CDR2 SVGIG (reference sequence). As DNA, the CDR3 is TGTGCCTGGAGCGCTCGCCGAACAGGGGGCGGAAACGGGGGGCTGTTTTTT. Translation gives CAWSARRTGGGNGGLFF.

This clonotype was counted at least ten times. J is TRBJ2-1 and V is TRBV7-2; 9 bases match TRBD1. Germline CDR1 and CDR2: SGHTA and FQGNSA. The CDR3 length is 14 residues. V gave up 5 bases and J gave up 6 bases; unmatched junction bases: 5. Here the CDR3 reads CASSPGQGGNEQFF. The DNA of the CDR3 is TGTGCCAGCAGCCCGGGACAGGGCGGCAATGAGCAGTTCTTC.

This clonotype was seen at least ten times. The chain employs TRBV12-3 or TRBV12-4 and TRBJ1-2; D is uncertain. Trimming took off 5 bases at V and 7 bases at J, with 11 bases between the two ends. CDR3 length: 12 amino acids. CDR3 DNA: TGTGCCAGCAGTCCTGAACCACTTGGCTACACCTTC. Translating it yields CASSPEPLGYTF.

Worth noting for this clonotype: This clone may be a read error of a much larger clone one base away. This chain links TRBV2 with TRBJ2-2; D might be TRBD2 (6 bases). CDR3 size: 14 residues. V dropped 6 bases and J dropped 4 bases, with 12 bases sitting between them. From germline, CDR1 is SNHLY and CDR2 FYNNEI. This CDR3 reads CASSGLSPTGELFF. The CDR3 DNA reads TGTGCCAGCAGCGGACTATCCCCCACCGGGGAGCTGTTTTTT.

This chain connects TRBV7-9 to TRBJ1-1, with 8 bases lining up with TRBD1. CDR1 and CDR2 (germline): SEHNR, FQNEAQ (reference sequence). V was pared by 5 bases and J by 1 base, with 6 bases of the junction left unmatched. CDR3 size: 15 residues. CDR3 DNA sequence: TGTGCCAGCAGCCCTCCCGGGACAGGGAACACTGAAGCTTTCTTT. Amino acids: CASSPPGTGNTEAFF.

Comment on this clonotype: A much more abundant neighbour one base away suggests this may be a read error. Because it lacks the conserved phenylalanine or tryptophan at the end, this CDR3 is likely a read error. V and J are TRBV14 and TRBJ1-1; the D is unclear. V shed 4 bases and J shed 1 base, with 16 bases lying between them. CDR3 length: 16 residues. Germline V CDR1 and CDR2: SGHDN, FVKESK. The CDR3 DNA reads TGTGCCAGCAGCCCCCCCATTTATGAAGGGAACACTGAAGCTTTCTTA. Translation gives CASSPPIYEGNTEAFL.

The table lists this clonotype with many counts. This CDR3 is CASSQDRTTYEQYF. The DNA for the CDR3 is TGTGCCAGCAGTCAGGACAGGACCACCTACGAGCAGTACTTC. This rearrangement joins TRBV7-2 to TRBJ2-7; 7 nucleotides match TRBD1. The germline gives CDR1 SGHTA, CDR2 FQGNSA. The CDR3 runs 14 residues. V lost 6 bases, J lost 2 bases, and 7 bases stayed unmatched.

This clonotype was counted ten times or more. The chain employs TRBV4-3 and TRBJ1-6; D is ambiguous. There are 15 residues in the CDR3. V was pared by 4 bases and J by 5 bases, with 12 bases between. Germline CDR1 reads LGHNA; CDR2 reads YSLEER. The CDR3 reads CASSLGDRDNSPLHF. The CDR3 DNA is TGCGCCAGCAGCCTCGGGGATCGGGATAATTCACCCCTCCACTTT.

The chain couples TRBV5-1 to TRBJ2-7, with 7 bases lining up with TRBD2. The CDR3 runs to 16 residues. CDR1 and CDR2 (germline): SGHRS, YFSETQ. Trimming removed 6 bases from V and 5 bases from J; junction bases left unmatched: 17. The chain's CDR3 is CASTAGASGKVDEQYF. CDR3 DNA: TGCGCCAGCACAGCCGGGGCCAGCGGGAAAGTCGACGAGCAGTACTTC.

In this sample, this clonotype turned up a few times. The chain couples TRBV6-2 or TRBV6-3 to TRBJ2-1, with D perhaps TRBD2 (6 bases). Germline values: CDR1 MNHEY, CDR2 SVGEGT. The CDR3 has 14 amino acids. Trimming shortened V by 7 bases and J by 5 bases, and 15 bases separated the two germline ends. The CDR3 loop is CASTPGTLNNEQFF. CDR3 nucleotides: TGTGCCAGCACCCCAGGGACTTTAAACAATGAGCAGTTCTTC.